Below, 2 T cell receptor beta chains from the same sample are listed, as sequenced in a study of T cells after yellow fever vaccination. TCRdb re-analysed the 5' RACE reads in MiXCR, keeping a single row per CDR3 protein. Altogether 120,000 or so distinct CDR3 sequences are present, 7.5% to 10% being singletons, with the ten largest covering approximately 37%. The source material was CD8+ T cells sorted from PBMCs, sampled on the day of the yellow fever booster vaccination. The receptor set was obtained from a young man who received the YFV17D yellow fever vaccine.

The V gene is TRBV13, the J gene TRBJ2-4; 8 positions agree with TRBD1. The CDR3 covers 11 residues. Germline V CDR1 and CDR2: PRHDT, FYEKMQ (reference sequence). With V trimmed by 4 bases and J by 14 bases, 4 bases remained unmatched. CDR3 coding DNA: TGTGCCAGCAGCTCGGGACAGGAGGAGTACTTC. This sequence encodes CASSSGQEEYF.

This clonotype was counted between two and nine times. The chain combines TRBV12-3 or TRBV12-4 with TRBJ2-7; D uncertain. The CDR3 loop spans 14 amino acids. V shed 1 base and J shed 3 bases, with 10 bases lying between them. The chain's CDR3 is CASSLGTGHYEQYV. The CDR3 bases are TGTGCCAGCAGTTTAGGAACCGGGCACTACGAGCAGTACGTC.